A selection of T cell receptor beta chains follows, all from one sample in a study of T cells after posttransplantation cyclophosphamide. The method was immunoSEQ multiplex PCR; TCRdb's version includes in-frame clones alone and lacks a portion of them. This repertoire shows 66,000 or so clones, roughly 95% found once; its top ten account for about 3%. Sequences were obtained from PBMCs. These receptors were obtained from a woman under 40 in good health and a related stem cell transplant donor. Both conserved end residues are part of each CDR3. D genes are given only for firm matches.

D gene | J gene | V gene | CDR3 protein
- | TRBJ1-6 | TRBV11-2 | CASSLPTGPYNSPLHF
- | TRBJ2-7 | TRBV5-5 | CASSLEYGYEQYF
TRBD1 | TRBJ1-5 | TRBV7-9 | CASSMTGLGQPQHF
TRBD1 | TRBJ2-1 | TRBV6-6 | CASRGPGQGLGNEQFF
- | TRBJ1-1 | TRBV5-6 | CASSLPSTGTEAFF
TRBD2 | TRBJ2-5 | TRBV5-4 | CASSSTGGVRGETQYF
- | TRBJ2-7 | TRBV30 | CAWSVGGAYEQYF
- | TRBJ2-1 | TRBV7-2 | CASSLAGANEQFF
- | TRBJ1-2 | TRBV7-9 | CASSVQGNYGYTF
- | TRBJ1-2 | TRBV7-9 | CASSLIQGSGYTF
TRBD1 | TRBJ1-1 | TRBV2 | CASRLDRAGEAFF
- | TRBJ2-7 | TRBV4-1 | CASSHGTYLSYEQYF
- | TRBJ1-1 | TRBV28 | CASSLLPYRGGILNTEAFF
- | TRBJ1-1 | TRBV7-2 | CASSLEAFTTERGTEAFF
- | TRBJ1-1 | TRBV28 | CASTANTEAFF
TRBD1 | TRBJ1-4 | TRBV5-1 | CASSMTGVEKLFF
TRBD1 | TRBJ2-4 | TRBV7-9 | CASSAGPNDRGRAKNIQYF
- | TRBJ2-2 | TRBV14 | CASSQFRVGTGELFF
- | TRBJ1-2 | TRBV5-1 | CASSLEQGFGYTF
TRBD1 | TRBJ2-7 | TRBV28 | CASSRHVTGPNEQYF